The T cell receptor beta chain described here comes from a study of T cells in Graves' hyperthyroidism and ophthalmopathy. Looking at the study overall: The initial diagnosis was the point when peripheral blood was collected, ahead of any treatment.

Notes on the study in general: Among thyroid clonotypes expanded above 0.001, most also appeared in blood. Stable hyperthyroidism was separated from ophthalmopathy by a model based on 13 V-J features. Ophthalmopathy was identified by the model a median approximately 6.9 months ahead of onset.

Amplified TCR beta CDR3 regions derived from RNA transcripts. A set of HTBI primers served as the primers for a first-round RT-PCR of the TCR CDR3. TCRdb called the multiplex PCR reads again in MiXCR, with one record for every CDR3 protein. The sample carries under 350,000 distinct CDR3 sequences, about 17% recorded once. This clonotype turned up a few times. Its antigen is unidentified. J gave up 3 bases and V 6 bases, and 10 bases lay outside the gene matches. There are 16 residues in the CDR3. Germline loops: CDR1 KGHSH, CDR2 LQKENI. The chain carries TRBV18 and TRBJ1-5; 8 bases agree with TRBD1. Sequencing used blood. This TCR came from a woman aged 55-69 years with Graves' ophthalmopathy. CDR3 region: CASSRTGRDNNQPQHF. The CDR3 nucleotides read TGTGCCAGCTCCCGGACAGGGAGGGACAACAATCAGCCCCAGCATTTT. Based on the CDR3 plus reference TRBV18 and TRBJ1-5, the full variable domain is NAGVMQNPRHLVRRRGQEARLRCSPMKGHSHVYWYRQLPEEGLKFMVYLQKENIIDESGMPKERFSAEFPKEGPSILRIQQVVRGDSAAYFCASSRTGRDNNQPQHFGDGTRLSIL.